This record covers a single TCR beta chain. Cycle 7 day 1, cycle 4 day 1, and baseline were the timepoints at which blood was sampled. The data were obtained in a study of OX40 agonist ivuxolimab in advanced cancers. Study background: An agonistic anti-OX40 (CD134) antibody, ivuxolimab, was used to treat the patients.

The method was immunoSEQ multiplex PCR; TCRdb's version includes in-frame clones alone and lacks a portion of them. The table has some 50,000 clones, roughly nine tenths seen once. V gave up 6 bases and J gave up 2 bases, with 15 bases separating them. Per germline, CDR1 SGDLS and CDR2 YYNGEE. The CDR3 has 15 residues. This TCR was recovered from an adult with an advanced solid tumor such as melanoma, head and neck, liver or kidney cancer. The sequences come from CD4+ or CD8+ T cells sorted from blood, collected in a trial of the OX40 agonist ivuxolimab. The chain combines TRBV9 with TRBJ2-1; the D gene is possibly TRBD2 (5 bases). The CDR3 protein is CASTTADWTYNEQFF. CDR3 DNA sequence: TGTGCCAGCACGACCGCGGACTGGACCTACAATGAGCAGTTCTTC.